This is a list of T cell receptor beta chains from one sample in a study of blood T cell repertoires in COVID-19. Data came from immunoSEQ multiplex PCR; TCRdb stores just in-frame clones and leaves some out. The table includes around 370,000 clones, 88% detected once. The sample consisted of peripheral blood. These receptors were collected from a woman in her seventies with COVID-19, enrolled during active disease. CDR3s include the opening cysteine and the closing phenylalanine or tryptophan. D genes are given only for firm matches. Size is omitted from some rows. Given values are once, few, many or a class for expanded clones.

clone_size: .; j_call: TRBJ1-2; d_call: TRBD1; v_call: TRBV19; cdr3_aa: CASSPLGQVFYGYTF; cdr3_nt: TGTGCCAGTAGTCCCCTCGGACAGGTATTCTATGGCTACACCTTC
clone_size: .; j_call: TRBJ2-3; d_call: TRBD2; v_call: TRBV28; cdr3_aa: CARARVTSGGFTDTQYF; cdr3_nt: TGTGCCAGAGCACGCGTGACTAGCGGGGGCTTCACAGATACGCAGTATTTT
clone_size: .; j_call: TRBJ1-2; d_call: .; v_call: TRBV27; cdr3_aa: CASRKTANYGYTF; cdr3_nt: TGTGCCAGCAGGAAGACAGCTAACTATGGCTACACCTTC
clone_size: .; j_call: TRBJ1-1; d_call: TRBD1; v_call: TRBV29-1; cdr3_aa: CSVRRQGSNTEAFF; cdr3_nt: TGCAGCGTTAGGAGACAGGGGTCGAACACTGAAGCTTTCTTT
clone_size: .; j_call: TRBJ2-1; d_call: .; v_call: TRBV6-5; cdr3_aa: CASSYSAGRGNEQFF; cdr3_nt: TGTGCCAGCAGTTACTCGGCAGGGCGAGGCAATGAGCAGTTCTTC
clone_size: .; j_call: TRBJ1-1; d_call: .; v_call: TRBV12-3/TRBV12-4; cdr3_aa: CASRKTGYTEAFF; cdr3_nt: TGTGCCAGCAGGAAAACAGGGTATACTGAAGCTTTCTTT
clone_size: .; j_call: TRBJ2-5; d_call: TRBD1; v_call: TRBV29-1; cdr3_aa: CSAPTGKETQYF; cdr3_nt: TGCAGCGCCCCGACAGGGAAAGAGACCCAGTACTTC
clone_size: .; j_call: TRBJ1-3; d_call: .; v_call: TRBV3-1/TRBV3-2; cdr3_aa: CASSRAQGRTIYF; cdr3_nt: TGTGCCAGCAGCCGGGCACAGGGACGCACCATATATTTT
clone_size: .; j_call: TRBJ2-3; d_call: .; v_call: TRBV24-1; cdr3_aa: CATSKRDTRNTDTQYF; cdr3_nt: TGTGCCACCAGTAAACGGGACACCAGGAATACGGATACGCAGTATTTT
clone_size: .; j_call: TRBJ1-1; d_call: .; v_call: TRBV5-1; cdr3_aa: CASSLYQGGYTEAFF; cdr3_nt: TGCGCCAGCAGCTTGTACCAGGGTGGGTATACTGAAGCTTTCTTT
clone_size: .; j_call: TRBJ2-7; d_call: .; v_call: TRBV7-2; cdr3_aa: CASSLALASYEQYF; cdr3_nt: TGTGCCAGCAGCTTAGCTCTAGCGAGCTACGAGCAGTACTTC
clone_size: .; j_call: TRBJ2-7; d_call: TRBD1; v_call: TRBV5-1; cdr3_aa: CASSPDFRGQHEQYF; cdr3_nt: TGCGCCAGCAGCCCGGATTTCAGGGGGCAGCACGAGCAGTACTTC
clone_size: .; j_call: TRBJ2-1; d_call: .; v_call: TRBV6-5; cdr3_aa: CASRGRGSLAGEQFF; cdr3_nt: TGTGCCAGCAGGGGGCGGGGATCCCTCGCGGGCGAGCAGTTCTTC
clone_size: .; j_call: TRBJ2-5; d_call: .; v_call: TRBV11-3; cdr3_aa: CASSLGGVETQYF; cdr3_nt: TGTGCCAGCAGCTTAGGAGGTGTGGAGACCCAGTACTTC
clone_size: .; j_call: TRBJ2-3; d_call: .; v_call: TRBV12-3/TRBV12-4; cdr3_aa: CASSLRTSGTQYF; cdr3_nt: TGTGCCAGCAGTTTACGAACTTCAGGTACGCAGTATTTT
clone_size: .; j_call: TRBJ1-2; d_call: .; v_call: TRBV28; cdr3_aa: CASSLPQGYGYTF; cdr3_nt: TGTGCCAGCAGTTTACCCCAGGGTTATGGCTACACCTTC
clone_size: .; j_call: TRBJ1-2; d_call: .; v_call: TRBV24-1; cdr3_aa: CATSPGVSYGYTF; cdr3_nt: TGTGCCACCAGCCCAGGTGTGAGCTATGGCTACACCTTC
clone_size: .; j_call: TRBJ1-4; d_call: .; v_call: TRBV3-1/TRBV3-2; cdr3_aa: CASSQDRGGRWVEKLFF; cdr3_nt: TGTGCCAGCAGCCAAGATCGGGGGGGCCGTTGGGTTGAAAAACTGTTTTTT
clone_size: .; j_call: TRBJ1-5; d_call: .; v_call: TRBV27; cdr3_aa: CASSISRGQPQHF; cdr3_nt: TGTGCCAGCAGTATCTCGCGAGGGCAGCCCCAGCATTTT
clone_size: .; j_call: TRBJ1-5; d_call: .; v_call: TRBV24-1; cdr3_aa: CATSDPTAGSNQPQHF; cdr3_nt: TGTGCCACCAGTGACCCGACAGCTGGGAGCAATCAGCCCCAGCATTTT
clone_size: .; j_call: TRBJ2-7; d_call: .; v_call: TRBV5-1; cdr3_aa: CASSFETGLYEQYF; cdr3_nt: TGCGCCAGCAGCTTTGAAACAGGGCTCTACGAGCAGTACTTC
clone_size: .; j_call: TRBJ2-1; d_call: .; v_call: TRBV4-1; cdr3_aa: CASSQGHYNEQFF; cdr3_nt: TGCGCCAGCAGCCAAGGGCACTACAATGAGCAGTTCTTC
clone_size: .; j_call: TRBJ1-2; d_call: .; v_call: TRBV9; cdr3_aa: CASSAHLDSGYGYTF; cdr3_nt: TGTGCCAGCAGCGCACATTTGGACAGTGGGTATGGCTACACCTTC
clone_size: .; j_call: TRBJ1-5; d_call: .; v_call: TRBV12-5; cdr3_aa: CASAFPGGDNQPQHF; cdr3_nt: TGTGCTAGTGCCTTCCCCGGAGGGGACAATCAGCCCCAGCATTTT
clone_size: .; j_call: TRBJ1-5; d_call: .; v_call: TRBV21-1; cdr3_aa: CGGWQGIQPQHF; cdr3_nt: TGTGGAGGATGGCAGGGGATACAGCCCCAGCATTTT
clone_size: once; j_call: TRBJ2-1; d_call: .; v_call: TRBV19; cdr3_aa: CATSGTTYNEQFF; cdr3_nt: TGTGCCACTTCCGGGACAACCTACAATGAGCAGTTCTTC
clone_size: .; j_call: TRBJ1-5; d_call: .; v_call: TRBV7-2; cdr3_aa: CASSLSGNQPQHF; cdr3_nt: TGTGCCAGCAGCTTGTCGGGCAATCAGCCCCAGCATTTT
clone_size: .; j_call: TRBJ1-5; d_call: .; v_call: TRBV19; cdr3_aa: CASSMTPERRPQHF; cdr3_nt: TGTGCCAGTAGTATGACCCCGGAAAGGAGGCCCCAGCATTTT
clone_size: once; j_call: TRBJ2-2; d_call: TRBD2; v_call: TRBV11-2; cdr3_aa: CASTHTIAGGPSGELFF; cdr3_nt: TGTGCCAGCACACATACCATAGCGGGGGGGCCTTCCGGGGAGCTGTTTTTT
clone_size: .; j_call: TRBJ1-1; d_call: .; v_call: TRBV5-1; cdr3_aa: CASSLGVLGAAAFF; cdr3_nt: TGCGCCAGCAGCTTGGGGGTGTTGGGGGCAGCGGCTTTCTTT
clone_size: .; j_call: TRBJ2-7; d_call: .; v_call: TRBV2; cdr3_aa: CATRTGGGGYEQYF; cdr3_nt: TGTGCCACGCGGACCGGGGGAGGTGGATACGAGCAGTACTTC
clone_size: .; j_call: TRBJ2-7; d_call: .; v_call: TRBV7-9; cdr3_aa: CASSLVRSPYEQYF; cdr3_nt: TGTGCCAGCAGCCTCGTTCGTTCCCCCTACGAGCAGTACTTC
clone_size: .; j_call: TRBJ2-3; d_call: TRBD2; v_call: TRBV7-2; cdr3_aa: CASSLARTSGLQYF; cdr3_nt: TGTGCCAGCAGCTTAGCGCGGACTAGCGGGCTACAGTATTTT
clone_size: .; j_call: TRBJ1-3; d_call: .; v_call: TRBV11-2; cdr3_aa: CASSFGGLENTIYF; cdr3_nt: TGTGCCAGCAGCTTCGGTGGGCTGGAAAACACCATATATTTT
clone_size: .; j_call: TRBJ2-2; d_call: .; v_call: TRBV11-2; cdr3_aa: CASSLYPRGGTGELFF; cdr3_nt: TGTGCCAGCAGCTTATACCCGAGGGGGGGAACCGGGGAGCTGTTTTTT
clone_size: .; j_call: TRBJ1-2; d_call: .; v_call: TRBV6-5; cdr3_aa: CASSVTDSPNYGYTF; cdr3_nt: TGTGCCAGCAGCGTAACGGACAGTCCTAACTATGGCTACACCTTC
clone_size: .; j_call: TRBJ1-1; d_call: .; v_call: TRBV18; cdr3_aa: CASSPGQMNTEAFF; cdr3_nt: TGTGCCAGCTCACCAGGACAGATGAACACTGAAGCTTTCTTT
clone_size: .; j_call: TRBJ1-2; d_call: TRBD1; v_call: TRBV25-1; cdr3_aa: CASRGTGGRGYTF; cdr3_nt: TGTGCCAGCAGGGGGACAGGGGGCCGGGGCTACACCTTC
clone_size: .; j_call: TRBJ2-7; d_call: TRBD1; v_call: TRBV19; cdr3_aa: CASSIAGTGGYEQYF; cdr3_nt: TGTGCCAGTAGTATAGCAGGGACAGGGGGATACGAGCAGTACTTC
clone_size: .; j_call: TRBJ1-1; d_call: TRBD1; v_call: TRBV7-2; cdr3_aa: CASSPRQGSTEAFF; cdr3_nt: TGTGCCAGCAGCCCGCGACAGGGAAGCACTGAAGCTTTCTTT
clone_size: .; j_call: TRBJ1-3; d_call: .; v_call: TRBV6-1; cdr3_aa: CASSEVGGSSGNTIYF; cdr3_nt: TGTGCCAGCAGTGAAGTTGGGGGGAGCTCTGGAAACACCATATATTTT
clone_size: .; j_call: TRBJ1-5; d_call: .; v_call: TRBV19; cdr3_aa: CASSRYEGSNQPQHF; cdr3_nt: TGTGCCAGTAGTCGCTATGAGGGTAGCAATCAGCCCCAGCATTTT
clone_size: .; j_call: TRBJ2-5; d_call: TRBD1; v_call: TRBV29-1; cdr3_aa: CSVITGGPETQYF; cdr3_nt: TGCAGCGTGATTACAGGGGGTCCAGAGACCCAGTACTTC
clone_size: .; j_call: TRBJ1-2; d_call: TRBD1; v_call: TRBV2; cdr3_aa: CASSEDRSSNYGYTF; cdr3_nt: TGTGCCAGCAGTGAGGACAGGTCCTCTAACTATGGCTACACCTTC
clone_size: .; j_call: TRBJ1-2; d_call: TRBD1; v_call: TRBV28; cdr3_aa: CASSAAGGGNYGYTF; cdr3_nt: TGTGCCAGCAGTGCCGCGGGAGGGGGCAACTATGGCTACACCTTC
clone_size: .; j_call: TRBJ2-2; d_call: .; v_call: TRBV12-3/TRBV12-4; cdr3_aa: CASSPPDGELFF; cdr3_nt: TGTGCCAGCAGTCCCCCAGACGGGGAGCTGTTTTTT
clone_size: .; j_call: TRBJ1-1; d_call: .; v_call: TRBV7-9; cdr3_aa: CASSLQGAVANTEAFF; cdr3_nt: TGTGCCAGCAGCTTACAAGGGGCAGTCGCGAACACTGAAGCTTTCTTT